These 2 T cell receptor beta chains originate from one sample sequenced in a study of blood T cell repertoires in COVID-19. Assay used: immunoSEQ multiplex PCR; TCRdb lists only in-frame clones, some missing. The sample records about 440,000 clones, approximately 89% being singletons. The sample consisted of peripheral blood. The receptors derive from a woman aged 45-65 years with COVID-19, enrolled during active disease.

As regards this clone: Mismatch with germline at one junction end may stem from a read error. The rearrangement joins TRBV7-9 to TRBJ2-7, with TRBD1 identical over 7 bases. The CDR3 loop spans 14 amino acids. The V gene's germline CDR1 is SEHNR and CDR2 FQNEAQ (reference sequence). The CDR3 region has the DNA TGTGCCAGCAGCGCGTGGGACAGATCTTACGACCAGTACTTC. Amino acids: CASSAWDRSYDQYF.

The chain uses TRBV27 and TRBJ1-2; D is uncertain. Germline V gene sequence: CDR1 MNHEY, CDR2 SMNVEV (reference sequence). The CDR3 runs 12 residues. V was trimmed by 8 bases and J by 6 bases, leaving 13 bases between them. The CDR3 bases are TGTGCCAGCGGAGGAGGTCTAGATGGCTACACCTTC. It codes for CASGGGLDGYTF.